The sequence of this TCR beta chain was determined in a study of blood T cell repertoires in COVID-19. Study overall: Samples of COVID-19 (acute and convalescent) were obtained from the United States, Italy and Spain. Sample material is recorded as cDNA or gDNA derived from T cells, B-cell-depleted T cells, or PBMCs.

Per the original data handling: Reference gene primer amplification gave estimated nucleated cell counts. Generated by immunoSEQ multiplex PCR, the TCRdb table keeps only in-frame clones and is missing some. Clone size and the V and J calls come from that table; the DNA yielded D and trimming. The table lists over 90,000 clones, roughly nine tenths of them singletons. Germline loops: CDR1 MDHEN, CDR2 SYDVKM. The CDR3 consists of 14 residues. V shed 7 bases and J shed 5 bases, with 14 bases lying between them. Sequencing was carried out using peripheral blood. The source of this sequence is a man over 45 in a cohort sampled during active COVID-19. The chain employs TRBV28 and TRBJ1-4, with D possibly matching TRBD1 (5 bases). CDR3 in amino acids: CASTLRGKNEKLFF. The CDR3 bases are TGTGCCAGCACCTTAAGGGGAAAAAATGAAAAACTGTTTTTT.